This TCR beta chain was observed in a study of post-analysis software for immune sequencing data. Points from the study as a whole: A handful of TRBV segments appeared more often in patients than in controls, and TRBV5-6, TRBV5-1 and TRBV20-1 were among these. Patients with multiple sclerosis recorded significantly lower normalized Chao1 diversity than controls, the study found.

Of note for this clonotype: What it binds is unknown.

This CDR3 contains 14 residues. The V and J ends lost 1 base and 7 bases respectively, with 14 bases between them. Germline loops: CDR1 LNHNV, CDR2 YYDKDF (reference sequence). The authors incorporated unique molecular identifiers into the TCR beta cDNA libraries. TCRdb ran MiXCR on the PCR reads and lists one entry per CDR3 protein. The table lists roughly 870,000 distinct CDR3 sequences, approximately 57% of them singletons, with under 6% in the top ten. The genes are TRBV15 and TRBJ2-7; weak D call: TRBD2 (5 bases). The sample was blood. This clonotype was obtained from a girl between 5 and 17 years old with multiple sclerosis. CDR3 residues: CATSRAEGLVEQYF. CDR3 bases: TGTGCCACCAGCAGAGCAGAAGGACTGGTGGAGCAGTACTTC.